Listed here are 7 T cell receptor beta chains from one sample, sequenced in a study of T cell repertoires in cytomegalovirus infection. Their cognate antigens are unknown. Each CDR3 protein gets one entry after TCRdb re-called the reads with MiXCR. The table shows a few hundred thousand distinct CDR3 sequences, with about 39% occurring only once. The sequencing here drew on cultured PBMCs, taken from culture after CMV antigen stimulation. These receptors all stem from a human donor in good health (CMV status not recorded). Some clones in this sample may be carry-over from other donors' samples.

In this sample, this clonotype turned up a few times. The chain carries TRBV7-4 and TRBJ1-5, with D perhaps matching TRBD1 (5 bases). Germline assignment: CDR1 SGHVT and CDR2 SQSDAQ. The V gene lost 6 bases and the J gene lost 0 bases, with 21 bases spanning the gap. The CDR3 consists of 18 residues. The CDR3 loop is CASRPGTSLVSSNQPQHF. The CDR3 DNA is TGTGCCAGCAGACCCGGGACTTCCCTTGTTAGTAGCAATCAGCCCCAGCATTTT.

This clonotype was counted a single time. The rearrangement joins TRBV7-3 to TRBJ2-1; 14 nucleotides line up with TRBD2. Per the germline V gene, CDR1 is SGHTA and CDR2 is FQGTGA. The CDR3 sequence is 15 residues long. The trim removed 8 bases at V and 8 bases at J, leaving 8 bases unmatched. CDR3 in DNA: TGTGCCAGCCAAGGACCGACTAGCGGGAGGGATGAGCAGTTCTTC. This codes for CASQGPTSGRDEQFF.

V usage is TRBV12-3 or TRBV12-4 and J usage is TRBJ2-5, with 11 bases that match TRBD1. This CDR3 spans 16 amino acids. The ends lost 3 bases at V and 2 bases at J; junction bases unmatched: 5. In DNA form, the CDR3 reads TGTGCCAGCAGTTTTTGGGACAGGGGGTATCAAGAGACCCAGTACTTC. Residues: CASSFWDRGYQETQYF.

The chain joins TRBV10-3 to TRBJ2-1; a weak D match, TRBD2 (5 bases). V lost 6 bases and J 0 bases, leaving 9 bases between the germline ends. The CDR3 has 14 residues. The germline gives CDR1 ENHRY, CDR2 SYGVKD. The CDR3 DNA reads TGTGCCATCAGGGGAGATAGCTCCTACAATGAGCAGTTCTTC. Protein: CAIRGDSSYNEQFF.

This clonotype came up a few times. The V and J genes are TRBV12-3 or TRBV12-4 and TRBJ2-5; a weak D match, TRBD2 (5 bases). V lost 5 bases to trimming and J lost 2 bases, with 9 bases between them. The CDR3 extends over 13 amino acids. The CDR3 protein is CASSRGVQETQYF. Written as DNA, the CDR3 is TGTGCCAGCAGTCGGGGAGTACAAGAGACCCAGTACTTC.

The chain uses TRBV7-2 and TRBJ2-7, with D perhaps matching TRBD2 (6 bases). CDR1 is SGHTA and CDR2 is FQGNSA in the germline V gene. CDR3 length: 14 amino acids. Trimming removed 6 bases from V and 3 bases from J, with 15 bases in between. The DNA for the CDR3 is TGTGCCAGCAGTTTGACTAGTATTCGCTACGAGCAGTACTTC. Translated, it gives CASSLTSIRYEQYF.

This chain's CDR3 is CASSSTSSSKWEQYF. The CDR3 nucleotides are TGTGCCAGTAGTAGCACTAGCAGCAGTAAGTGGGAGCAGTACTTC. The chain employs TRBV19 and TRBJ2-7; D possibly corresponds to TRBD2 (6 bases). Germline-derived CDR1 and CDR2 are LNHDA and SQIVND (reference sequence). V gave up 4 bases and J gave up 7 bases, with 20 bases separating them. The CDR3 covers 15 residues.